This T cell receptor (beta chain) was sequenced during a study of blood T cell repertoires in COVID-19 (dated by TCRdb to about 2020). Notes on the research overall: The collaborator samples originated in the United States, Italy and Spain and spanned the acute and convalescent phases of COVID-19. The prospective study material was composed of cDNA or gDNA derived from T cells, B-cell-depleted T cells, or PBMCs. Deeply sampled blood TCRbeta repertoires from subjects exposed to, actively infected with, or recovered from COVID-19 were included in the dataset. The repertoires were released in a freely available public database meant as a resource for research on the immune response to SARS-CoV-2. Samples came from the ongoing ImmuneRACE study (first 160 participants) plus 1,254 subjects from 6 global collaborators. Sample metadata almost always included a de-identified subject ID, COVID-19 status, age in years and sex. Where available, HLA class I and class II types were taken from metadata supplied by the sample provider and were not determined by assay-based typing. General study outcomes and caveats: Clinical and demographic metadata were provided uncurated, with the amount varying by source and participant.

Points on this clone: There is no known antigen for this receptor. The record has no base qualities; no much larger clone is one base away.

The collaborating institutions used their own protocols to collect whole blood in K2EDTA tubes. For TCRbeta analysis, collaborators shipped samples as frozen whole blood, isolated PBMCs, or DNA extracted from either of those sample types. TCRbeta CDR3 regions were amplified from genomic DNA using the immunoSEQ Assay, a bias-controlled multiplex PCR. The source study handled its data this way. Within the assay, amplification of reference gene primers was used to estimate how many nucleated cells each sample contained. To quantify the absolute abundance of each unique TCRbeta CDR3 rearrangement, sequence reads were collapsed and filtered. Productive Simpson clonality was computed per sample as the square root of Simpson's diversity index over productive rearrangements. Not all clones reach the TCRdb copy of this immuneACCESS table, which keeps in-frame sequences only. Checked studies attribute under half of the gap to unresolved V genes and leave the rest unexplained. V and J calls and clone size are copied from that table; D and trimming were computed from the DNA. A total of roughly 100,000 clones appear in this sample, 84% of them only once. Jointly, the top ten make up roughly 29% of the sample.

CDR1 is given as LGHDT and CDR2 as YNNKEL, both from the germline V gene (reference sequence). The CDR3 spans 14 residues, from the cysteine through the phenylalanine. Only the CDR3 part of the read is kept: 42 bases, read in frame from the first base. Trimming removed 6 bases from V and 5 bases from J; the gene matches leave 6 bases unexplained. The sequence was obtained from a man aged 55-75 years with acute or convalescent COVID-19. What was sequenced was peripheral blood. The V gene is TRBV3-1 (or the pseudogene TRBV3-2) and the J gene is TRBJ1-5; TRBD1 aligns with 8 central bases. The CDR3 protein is CASSRGTGHQPQHF. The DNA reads TGTGCCAGCAGTCGAGGGACAGGCCATCAGCCCCAGCATTTT.